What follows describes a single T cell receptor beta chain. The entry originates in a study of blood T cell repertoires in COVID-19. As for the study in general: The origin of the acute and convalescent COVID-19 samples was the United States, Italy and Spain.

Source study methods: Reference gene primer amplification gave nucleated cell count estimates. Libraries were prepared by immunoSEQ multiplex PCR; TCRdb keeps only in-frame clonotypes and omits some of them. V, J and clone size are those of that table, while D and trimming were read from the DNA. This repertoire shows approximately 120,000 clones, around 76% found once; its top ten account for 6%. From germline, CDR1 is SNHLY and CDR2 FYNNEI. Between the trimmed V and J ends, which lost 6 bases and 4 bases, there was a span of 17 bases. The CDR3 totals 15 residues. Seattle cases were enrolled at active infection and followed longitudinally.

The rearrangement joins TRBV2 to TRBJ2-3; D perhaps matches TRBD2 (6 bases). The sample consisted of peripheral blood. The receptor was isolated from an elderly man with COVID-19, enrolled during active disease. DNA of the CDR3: TGTGCCAGCAGCGAGTCCGGCGGCGGGGCAGATACGCAGTATTTT. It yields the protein CASSESGGGADTQYF.